This TCR beta chain was identified during a study of radiation and T cells in renal cell carcinoma. Germline values: CDR1 GTSNPN, CDR2 SVGIG (reference sequence). This CDR3 region has 15 residues. Germline trimming cut 2 bases from V and 7 bases from J; bases unmatched to any gene: 11. Time point given: blood 2 weeks post-SBRT. Treatment of the sample: 15 Gy SBRT to primary tumor, nephrectomy 4 weeks later. Repertoires were generated with immunoSEQ multiplex PCR, while TCRdb's copy carries only in-frame clones and drops some. The profile shows some 120,000 clones, more than 75% of them singletons. This material consisted of blood, taken from a patient whose treatment included radiotherapy and nephrectomy. This sequence was found in a woman between 65 and 79 years old with renal cell carcinoma. This chain uses TRBV30 with TRBJ1-2; 9 bases match TRBD1. CDR3 sequence (DNA): TGTGCCTGGAGTCAACCGACGGGACAGGGTTTTGGCTACACCTTC. Protein sequence: CAWSQPTGQGFGYTF. Filled out from reference TRBV30 and TRBJ1-2, the complete variable domain reads SQTIHQWPATLVQPVGSPLSLECTVEGTSNPNLYWYRQAAGRGLQLLFYSVGIGQISSEVPQNLSASRPQDRQFILSSKKLLLSDSGFYLCAWSQPTGQGFGYTFGSGTRLTVV.